This TCR beta chain stems from a study of OX40 agonist ivuxolimab in advanced cancers. Overall study context: Patients received intravenous ivuxolimab every 2 weeks at 0.01 to 10 mg/kg. Study-level points and caveats: Both CD4+ and CD8+ T cell populations in blood had undergone clonal expansion by week 6 at 0.1 to 3.0 mg/kg. It was also the case that some nonresponders had low normalized T-cell clonal expansion.

The data were produced by immunoSEQ multiplex PCR, yet TCRdb's version contains in-frame clones alone and is incomplete. The sample has just under 75,000 clones, approximately 92% seen once; the top ten hold around 0.51%. Comments on this clone: Its antigen is not known.

This CDR3 spans 13 amino acids. With 5 bases clipped from V and 5 bases from J, the junction kept 5 bases outside the gene matches. The germline CDR1 and CDR2 sequences are SGHTA and FQGNSA. This TCR was sampled from an adult with an advanced solid tumor such as melanoma, head and neck, liver or kidney cancer. The chain carries TRBV7-2 and TRBJ2-5; 7 bases align to TRBD1. Sequences were derived from CD4+ or CD8+ T cells sorted from blood, sampled in a trial of the OX40 agonist ivuxolimab. Here the CDR3 DNA reads TGTGCCAGCAGCCTAGGGACAGCGGAGACCCAGTACTTC. This translates into CASSLGTAETQYF. Filled out from reference TRBV7-2 and TRBJ2-5, the complete variable domain reads GAGVSQSPSNKVTEKGKDVELRCDPISGHTALYWYRQSLGQGLEFLIYFQGNSAPDKSGLPSDRFSAERTGGSVSTLTIQRTQQEDSAVYLCASSLGTAETQYFGPGTRLLVL.